The rows below give T cell receptor beta chains drawn from one sample of a study of shared clonotypes between healthy human individuals. This table comes from immunoSEQ multiplex PCR, and its TCRdb copy is limited to in-frame clones, with some not included. Among approximately 530,000 clones listed, about 96% were seen once. Sequenced material: naive CD4+ T cells sorted from blood. Every receptor here comes from a woman aged 30 to 39 in good health. CDR3s include the opening cysteine and the closing phenylalanine or tryptophan. Each record gives: V gene, clone size, J gene, D gene, CDR3 DNA, CDR3 protein. The D gene is left open where the match is weak. Clone size is shown for a subset of rows, as once, few, many or a class of expanded clone.

>TRBV9|.|TRBJ2-1|.
TGTGCCAGCAGCGTAGCGACGAATGAGCAGTTCTTC
CASSVATNEQFF
>TRBV5-1|.|TRBJ1-6|.
TGCGCCAGCAGCTTGGAACCCCGCGGGAGGTCCTATAATTCACCCCTCCACTTT
CASSLEPRGRSYNSPLHF
>TRBV10-1|.|TRBJ1-5|.
TGCGCCAGCAGACCCTACTGCAATCAGCCCCAGCATTTT
CASRPYCNQPQHF
>TRBV11-2|.|TRBJ2-5|.
TGTGCCAGCAGCCTACCGGGGGCACCGGAGACCCAGTACTTC
CASSLPGAPETQYF
>TRBV30|.|TRBJ2-7|.
TGTGCCTGGTCTCGGGGCTACGAGCAGTACTTC
CAWSRGYEQYF
>TRBV7-6|.|TRBJ2-2|.
TGTGCCAGCACCTTTAGCGGAGACACCGGGGAGCTGTTTTTT
CASTFSGDTGELFF
>TRBV11-2|once|TRBJ1-3|TRBD1
TGTGCCAGCAGTCGTGACAGGGGGGGACGAAACACCATATATTTT
CASSRDRGGRNTIYF
>TRBV28|.|TRBJ2-7|.
TGTGCCAGCAGTTTCCCCGCCCCCAGGGGAAGCTACGAGCAGTACTTC
CASSFPAPRGSYEQYF
>TRBV19|.|TRBJ1-4|TRBD1
TGTGCCAGTAGATGGACAGGCAGAGAGGAAAAACTGTTTTTT
CASRWTGREEKLFF
>TRBV15|.|TRBJ2-5|.
TGTGCCACCAGCAGAGTAGGCTTCAGAGCGGGCGGGGAGACCCAGTACTTC
CATSRVGFRAGGETQYF
>TRBV2|.|TRBJ1-1|TRBD1
TGTGCCAGCAGTGACCCCAGGGGGTTTGATCCGGCTTTCTTT
CASSDPRGFDPAFF
>TRBV4-1|.|TRBJ2-7|.
TGCGCCAGCAGCCAACTTATACGGGTCCGCGAGCAGTACTTC
CASSQLIRVREQYF
>TRBV6-5|.|TRBJ2-7|.
TGTGCCAGCAGTTACGGAGGAGGGCCAGGAGGCGAGCAGTACTTC
CASSYGGGPGGEQYF
>TRBV7-9|.|TRBJ2-7|.
TGTGCCAGCAGCCGCGGTGGAGGATTAGCATACGAGCAGTACTTC
CASSRGGGLAYEQYF
>TRBV30|once|TRBJ1-3|TRBD1
TGTGCCTGGAGTGTATTGGGGACAGGGGGTTACACCATATATTTT
CAWSVLGTGGYTIYF
>TRBV7-2|.|TRBJ2-7|TRBD2
TGTGCCAGCAGCTTAGGTGCTAGCGGCCACTCCGAGCAGTACTTC
CASSLGASGHSEQYF
>TRBV5-1|.|TRBJ1-1|.
TGCGCCAGCAGCTTCACAGGGAACACTGAAGCTTTCTTT
CASSFTGNTEAFF
>TRBV2|.|TRBJ2-5|.
TGTGCCAGCAGGGGAGAGACCCAGTACTTC
CASRGETQYF
>TRBV5-1|.|TRBJ2-1|TRBD2
TGCGCCAGCAGCTTGGTCATCACCGGGAGGGGCTACAATGAGCAGTTCTTC
CASSLVITGRGYNEQFF
>TRBV29-1|.|TRBJ1-4|TRBD1
TGCAGCGTCGGGGACAGGGGTTGGGAAAAACTGTTTTTT
CSVGDRGWEKLFF
>TRBV2|.|TRBJ1-3|TRBD1
TGTGCCAGCAGCGCGGAAGGACAGGCAGACTCTGGAAACACCATATATTTT
CASSAEGQADSGNTIYF
>TRBV19|.|TRBJ1-1|.
TGTGCCAGTAGTATGGAGACTGGGACGAACACTGAAGCTTTCTTT
CASSMETGTNTEAFF
>TRBV27|.|TRBJ2-3|.
TGTGCCAGCCCAGCCGTCGGTCGAAGAGGGGGGACTAGCACAGATACGCAGTATTTT
CASPAVGRRGGTSTDTQYF
>TRBV28|.|TRBJ1-2|.
TGTGCCAGCAGTCTCAGGGTAGGCTACGGCTACACCTTC
CASSLRVGYGYTF
>TRBV6-5|.|TRBJ2-3|.
TGTGCCAGCAGCCGAACAACAGATACGCAGTATTTT
CASSRTTDTQYF
>TRBV10-3|.|TRBJ2-4|.
TGTGCCATCAGTGGAAGCAGCCGAGCCAAAAACATTCAGTACTTC
CAISGSSRAKNIQYF
>TRBV28|.|TRBJ1-2|.
TGTGCCAGCACCTCCCCGGGGATCTATGGCTACACCTTC
CASTSPGIYGYTF
>TRBV16|.|TRBJ1-5|.
TGTGCCAGCAGCTGGGTGGGAGGGTCGAAGCCCCAGCATTTT
CASSWVGGSKPQHF
>TRBV28|.|TRBJ1-5|.
TGTGCCAGCAGTTTGGGGGTATCTAGCAATCAGCCCCAGCATTTT
CASSLGVSSNQPQHF
>TRBV9|.|TRBJ2-3|TRBD1
TGTGCCAGCAGCGAGGACAGGGGGCGCACAGATACGCAGTATTTT
CASSEDRGRTDTQYF
>TRBV18|once|TRBJ2-7|TRBD1
TGTGCCAGCTCACCTCAAAAAATCCGACAGGGGGTCTACGAGCAGTACTTC
CASSPQKIRQGVYEQYF
>TRBV7-3|.|TRBJ2-5|TRBD1
TGTGCCAGCAGCTCGACGGGACAGGGGTGGGAGACCCAGTACTTC
CASSSTGQGWETQYF
>TRBV28|once|TRBJ2-3|TRBD1
TGTGCCAGCAGTGAACAGGGGAATACGCAGTATTTT
CASSEQGNTQYF
>TRBV5-1|.|TRBJ2-2|TRBD2
TGCGCCAGCAGCTTGGGAGGAGGCGGGAGCTCCGGGGAGCTGTTTTTT
CASSLGGGGSSGELFF
>TRBV28|.|TRBJ2-1|.
TGTGCCAGCAGCCCGCGAGGCTGGACTTACAATGAGCAGTTCTTC
CASSPRGWTYNEQFF
>TRBV5-2|.|TRBJ1-2|.
TGTGCCAGCAACGGTGGAGTACGAAAGACCTATGGCTACACCTTC
CASNGGVRKTYGYTF
>TRBV5-1|.|TRBJ2-3|.
TGCGCCAGCAGCCTGGAAGCAGATACGCAGTATTTT
CASSLEADTQYF
>TRBV5-1|.|TRBJ2-2|.
TGCGCCAGCAGCTTTAAGACGGCGGGGACCGGGGAGCTGTTTTTT
CASSFKTAGTGELFF
>TRBV28|.|TRBJ2-3|.
TGTGCCAGCAGAAGGGACGGCGACACAGATACGCAGTATTTT
CASRRDGDTDTQYF
>TRBV10-2|once|TRBJ2-7|TRBD1
TGCGCCAGCAGTGGACAGGGTGCCTACGAGCAGTACTTC
CASSGQGAYEQYF
>TRBV7-6|.|TRBJ2-7|.
TGTGCCAGCAGCTGGGGGGCTGCAGAGAGCTCCTACGAGCAGTACTTC
CASSWGAAESSYEQYF
>TRBV5-6|.|TRBJ2-1|.
TGTGCCAGCAGCTCCCCCCGGCTTCTGTACAATGAGCAGTTCTTC
CASSSPRLLYNEQFF
>TRBV28|.|TRBJ1-2|.
TGTGCCAGCAGTGGGGGGTCACAGACGGATGGCTACACCTTC
CASSGGSQTDGYTF
>TRBV18|.|TRBJ2-7|.
TGTGCCAGCTCACCAGCGAATAGCAGGGGGGGAGGCTCCTACGAGCAGTACTTC
CASSPANSRGGGSYEQYF
>TRBV28|.|TRBJ2-7|.
TGTGCCAGCAGTTTATCGGGTTACGAGCAGTACTTC
CASSLSGYEQYF
>TRBV5-4|.|TRBJ1-6|.
TGTGCCAGCAGCCTCGATCAGGCGAGGGATTCACCCCTCCACTTT
CASSLDQARDSPLHF
>TRBV28|.|TRBJ1-5|.
TGTGCCAGCAGTCCCCGTGGACAGTCGCATAGCAATCAGCCCCAGCATTTT
CASSPRGQSHSNQPQHF